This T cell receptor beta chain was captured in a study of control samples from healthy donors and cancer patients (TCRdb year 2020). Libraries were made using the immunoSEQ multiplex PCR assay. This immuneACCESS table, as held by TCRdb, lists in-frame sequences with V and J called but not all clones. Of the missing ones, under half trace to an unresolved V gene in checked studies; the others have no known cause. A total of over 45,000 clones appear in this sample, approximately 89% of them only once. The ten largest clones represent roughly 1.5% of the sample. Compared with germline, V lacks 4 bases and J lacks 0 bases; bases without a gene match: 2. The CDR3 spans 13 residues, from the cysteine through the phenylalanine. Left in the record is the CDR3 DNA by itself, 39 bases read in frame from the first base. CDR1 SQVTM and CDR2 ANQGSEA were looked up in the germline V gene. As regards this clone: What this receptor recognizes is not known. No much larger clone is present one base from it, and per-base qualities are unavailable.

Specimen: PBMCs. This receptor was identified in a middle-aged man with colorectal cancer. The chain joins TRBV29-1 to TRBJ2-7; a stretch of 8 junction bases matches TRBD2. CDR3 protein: CSVVTSASYEQYF. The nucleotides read TGCAGCGTTGTGACTAGCGCCTCCTACGAGCAGTACTTC.